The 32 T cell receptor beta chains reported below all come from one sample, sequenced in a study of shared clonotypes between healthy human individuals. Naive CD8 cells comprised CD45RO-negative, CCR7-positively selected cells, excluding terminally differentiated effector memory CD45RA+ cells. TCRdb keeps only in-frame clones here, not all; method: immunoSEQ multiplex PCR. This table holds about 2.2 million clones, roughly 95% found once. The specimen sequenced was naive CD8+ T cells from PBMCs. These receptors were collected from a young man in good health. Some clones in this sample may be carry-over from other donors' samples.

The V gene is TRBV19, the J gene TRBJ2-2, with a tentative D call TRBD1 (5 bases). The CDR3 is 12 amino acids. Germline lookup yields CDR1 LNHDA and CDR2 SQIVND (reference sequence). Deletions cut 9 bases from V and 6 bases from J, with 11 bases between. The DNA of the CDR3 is TGTGCCAGCGCCGTGGGGCCCGGGGAGCTGTTTTTT. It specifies CASAVGPGELFF.

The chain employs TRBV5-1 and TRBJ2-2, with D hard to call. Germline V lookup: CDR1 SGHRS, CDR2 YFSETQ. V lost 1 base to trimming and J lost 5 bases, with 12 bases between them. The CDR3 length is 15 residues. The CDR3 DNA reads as TGCGCCAGCAGCTTGCCACAAGCCAGGACCGGGGAGCTGTTTTTT. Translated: CASSLPQARTGELFF.

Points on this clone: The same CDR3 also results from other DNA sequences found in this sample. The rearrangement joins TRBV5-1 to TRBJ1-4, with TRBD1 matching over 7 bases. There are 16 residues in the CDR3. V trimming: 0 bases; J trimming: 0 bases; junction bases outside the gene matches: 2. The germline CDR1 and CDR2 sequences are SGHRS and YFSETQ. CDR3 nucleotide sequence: TGCGCCAGCAGCTTGGGACAGGGTGCAACTAATGAAAAACTGTTTTTT. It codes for CASSLGQGATNEKLFF.

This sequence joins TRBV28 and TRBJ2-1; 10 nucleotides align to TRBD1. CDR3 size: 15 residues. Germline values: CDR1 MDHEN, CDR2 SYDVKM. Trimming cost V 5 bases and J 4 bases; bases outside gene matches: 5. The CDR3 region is CASSAGDRGYNEQFF. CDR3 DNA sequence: TGTGCCAGCAGTGCCGGGGACAGGGGTTACAATGAGCAGTTCTTC. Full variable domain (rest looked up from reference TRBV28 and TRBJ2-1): DVKVTQSSRYLVKRTGEKVFLECVQDMDHENMFWYRQDPGLGLRLIYFSYDVKMKEKGDIPEGYSVSREKKERFSLILESASTNQTSMYLCASSAGDRGYNEQFFGPGTRLTVL.

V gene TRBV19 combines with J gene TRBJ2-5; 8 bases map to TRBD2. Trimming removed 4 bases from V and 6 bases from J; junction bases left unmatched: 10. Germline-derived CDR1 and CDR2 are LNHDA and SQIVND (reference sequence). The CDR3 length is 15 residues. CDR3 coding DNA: TGTGCCAGTAGTACCGAGCGGGAGCGAGGGAAGACCCAGTACTTC. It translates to CASSTERERGKTQYF.

CDR3 sequence: CATSRDLRGADTEAFF. CDR3 bases: TGTGCCACCAGCAGAGATCTCCGGGGGGCGGACACTGAAGCTTTCTTT. The J gene is TRBJ1-1, the V gene TRBV15, with D tentatively TRBD1 (6 bases). V lost 0 bases, J lost 3 bases, and 14 bases lay in between. CDR1 is LNHNV, CDR2 YYDKDF, per germline (reference sequence). The CDR3 is 16 residues long. Based on the CDR3 plus reference TRBV15 and TRBJ1-1, the full variable domain is DAMVIQNPRYQVTQFGKPVTLSCSQTLNHNVMYWYQQKSSQAPKLLFHYYDKDFNNEADTPDNFQSRRPNTSFCFLDIRSPGLGDTAMYLCATSRDLRGADTEAFFGQGTRLTVV.

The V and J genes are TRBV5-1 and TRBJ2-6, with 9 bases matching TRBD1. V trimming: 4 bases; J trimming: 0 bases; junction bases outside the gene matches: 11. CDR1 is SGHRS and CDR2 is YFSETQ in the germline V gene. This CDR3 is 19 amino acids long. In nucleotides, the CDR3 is TGCGCCAGCAGCCCTACCAGGACAGGGGAGAGCTCTGGGGCCAACGTCCTGACTTTC. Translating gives CASSPTRTGESSGANVLTF.

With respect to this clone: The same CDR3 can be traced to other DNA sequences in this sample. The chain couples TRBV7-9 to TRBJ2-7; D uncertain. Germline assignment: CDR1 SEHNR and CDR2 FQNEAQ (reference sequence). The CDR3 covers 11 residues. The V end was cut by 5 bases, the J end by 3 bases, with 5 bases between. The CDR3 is CASSQDYEQYF. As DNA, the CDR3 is TGTGCCAGCAGCCAGGACTACGAGCAGTACTTC.

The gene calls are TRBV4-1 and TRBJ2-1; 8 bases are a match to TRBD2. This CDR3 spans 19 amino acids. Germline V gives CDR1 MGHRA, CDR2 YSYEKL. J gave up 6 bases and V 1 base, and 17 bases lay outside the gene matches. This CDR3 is CASSQGVFRLASPGNEQFF. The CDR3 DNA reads TGCGCCAGCAGCCAAGGGGTTTTCAGACTAGCGAGTCCTGGCAATGAGCAGTTCTTC.

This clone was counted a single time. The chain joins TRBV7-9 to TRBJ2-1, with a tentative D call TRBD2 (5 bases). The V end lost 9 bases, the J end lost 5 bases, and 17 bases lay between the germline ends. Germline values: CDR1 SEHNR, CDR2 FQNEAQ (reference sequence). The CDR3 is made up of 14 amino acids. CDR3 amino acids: CARAGKVGDNEQFF. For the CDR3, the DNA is TGTGCCAGAGCCGGGAAAGTTGGAGACAATGAGCAGTTCTTC. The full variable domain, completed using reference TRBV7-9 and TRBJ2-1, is DTGVSQNPRHKITKRGQNVTFRCDPISEHNRLYWYRQTLGQGPEFLTYFQNEAQLEKSRLLSDRFSAERPKGSFSTLEIQRTEQGDSAMYLCARAGKVGDNEQFFGPGTRLTVL.

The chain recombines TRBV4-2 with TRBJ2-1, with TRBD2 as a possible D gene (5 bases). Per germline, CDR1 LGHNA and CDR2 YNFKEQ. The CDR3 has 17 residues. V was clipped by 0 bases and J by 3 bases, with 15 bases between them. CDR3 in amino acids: CASSQERGRGYYNEQFF. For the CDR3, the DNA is TGTGCCAGCAGCCAAGAAAGAGGGAGAGGGTACTACAATGAGCAGTTCTTC.

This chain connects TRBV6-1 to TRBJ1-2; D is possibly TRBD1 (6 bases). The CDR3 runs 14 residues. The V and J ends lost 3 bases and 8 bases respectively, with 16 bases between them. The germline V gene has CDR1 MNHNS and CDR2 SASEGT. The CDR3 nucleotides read TGTGCCAGCAGTGATGGGACATCAGCTCTCGGCTACACCTTC. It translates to CASSDGTSALGYTF.

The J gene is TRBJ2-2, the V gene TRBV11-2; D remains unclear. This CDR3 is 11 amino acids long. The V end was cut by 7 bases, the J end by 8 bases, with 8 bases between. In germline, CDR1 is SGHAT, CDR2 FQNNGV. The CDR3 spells CASTRGGELFF. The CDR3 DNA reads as TGTGCCAGCACCCGTGGGGGGGAGCTGTTTTTT.

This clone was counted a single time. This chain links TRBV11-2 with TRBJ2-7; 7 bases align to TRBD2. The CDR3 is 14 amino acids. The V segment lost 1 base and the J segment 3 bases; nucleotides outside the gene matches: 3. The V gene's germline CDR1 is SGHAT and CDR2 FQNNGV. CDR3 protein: CASSLGSSGYEQYF. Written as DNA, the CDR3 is TGTGCCAGCAGCTTAGGCTCTAGCGGCTACGAGCAGTACTTC.

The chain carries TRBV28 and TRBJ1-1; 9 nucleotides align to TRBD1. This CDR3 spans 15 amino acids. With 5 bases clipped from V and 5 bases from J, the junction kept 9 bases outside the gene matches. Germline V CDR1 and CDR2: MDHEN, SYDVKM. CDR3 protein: CASSLAGQGFTEAFF. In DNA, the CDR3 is TGTGCCAGCAGTCTAGCAGGACAGGGGTTTACTGAAGCTTTCTTT.

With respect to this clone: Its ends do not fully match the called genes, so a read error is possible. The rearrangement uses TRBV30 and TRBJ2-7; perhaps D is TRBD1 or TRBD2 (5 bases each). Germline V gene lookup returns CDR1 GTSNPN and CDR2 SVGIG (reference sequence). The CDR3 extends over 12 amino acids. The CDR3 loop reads CAGRQSSYEQYF. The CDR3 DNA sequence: TGTGCCGGGAGACAGAGCTCCTACGAGCAGTACTTC.

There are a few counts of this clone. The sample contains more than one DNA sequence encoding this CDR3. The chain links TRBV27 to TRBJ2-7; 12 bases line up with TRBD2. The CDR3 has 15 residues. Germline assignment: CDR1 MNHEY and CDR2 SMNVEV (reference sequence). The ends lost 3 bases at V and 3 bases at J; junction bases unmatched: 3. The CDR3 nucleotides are TGTGCCAGCAGTTTTGGGGGACTAGCGGGCTACGAGCAGTACTTC. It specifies CASSFGGLAGYEQYF.

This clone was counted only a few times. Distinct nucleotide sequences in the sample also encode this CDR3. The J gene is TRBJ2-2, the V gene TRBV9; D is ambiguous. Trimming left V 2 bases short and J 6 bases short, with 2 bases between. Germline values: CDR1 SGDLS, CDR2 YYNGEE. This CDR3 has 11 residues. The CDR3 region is CASSVSGELFF. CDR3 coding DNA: TGTGCCAGCAGCGTTTCCGGGGAGCTGTTTTTT.

The CDR3 region has the DNA TGTGCCAGCAGCTCCCGGACAGGGGTCGTCTACGAGCAGTACTTC. This sequence encodes CASSSRTGVVYEQYF. This chain joins TRBV7-9 and TRBJ2-7; TRBD1 agrees at 9 bases. Germline CDR1 reads SEHNR; CDR2 reads FQNEAQ (reference sequence). V lost 4 bases, J lost 3 bases, and 7 bases stayed unmatched. The CDR3 is 15 residues long. Based on the CDR3 plus reference TRBV7-9 and TRBJ2-7, the full variable domain is DTGVSQNPRHKITKRGQNVTFRCDPISEHNRLYWYRQTLGQGPEFLTYFQNEAQLEKSRLLSDRFSAERPKGSFSTLEIQRTEQGDSAMYLCASSSRTGVVYEQYFGPGTRLTVT.

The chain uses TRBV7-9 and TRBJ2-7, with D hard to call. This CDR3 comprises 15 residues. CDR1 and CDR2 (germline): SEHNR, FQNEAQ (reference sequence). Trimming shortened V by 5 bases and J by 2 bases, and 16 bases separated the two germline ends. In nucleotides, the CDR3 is TGTGCCAGCAGCGACGGCCACGCGGCAACCTACGAGCAGTACTTC. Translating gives CASSDGHAATYEQYF. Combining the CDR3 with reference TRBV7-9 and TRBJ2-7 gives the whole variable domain DTGVSQNPRHKITKRGQNVTFRCDPISEHNRLYWYRQTLGQGPEFLTYFQNEAQLEKSRLLSDRFSAERPKGSFSTLEIQRTEQGDSAMYLCASSDGHAATYEQYFGPGTRLTVT.

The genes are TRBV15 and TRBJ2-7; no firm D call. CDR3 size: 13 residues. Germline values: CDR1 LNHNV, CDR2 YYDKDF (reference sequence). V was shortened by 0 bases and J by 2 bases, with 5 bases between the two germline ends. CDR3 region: CATSRDLPYEQYF. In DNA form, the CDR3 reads TGTGCCACCAGCAGAGATCTTCCCTACGAGCAGTACTTC.

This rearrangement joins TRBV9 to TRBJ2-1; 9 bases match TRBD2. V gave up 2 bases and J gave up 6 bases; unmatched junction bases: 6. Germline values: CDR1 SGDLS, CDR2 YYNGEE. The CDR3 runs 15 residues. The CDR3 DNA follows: TGTGCCAGCAGCGTGTGGCTAGCGGGACTCAATGAGCAGTTCTTC. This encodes CASSVWLAGLNEQFF.

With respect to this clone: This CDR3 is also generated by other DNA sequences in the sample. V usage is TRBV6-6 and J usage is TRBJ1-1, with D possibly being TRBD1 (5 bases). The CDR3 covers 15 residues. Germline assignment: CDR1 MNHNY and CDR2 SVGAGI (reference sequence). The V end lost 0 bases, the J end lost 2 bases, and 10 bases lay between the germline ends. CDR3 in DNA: TGTGCCAGCAGTTACTCGGGGGGGGGTAACACTGAAGCTTTCTTT. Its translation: CASSYSGGGNTEAFF.

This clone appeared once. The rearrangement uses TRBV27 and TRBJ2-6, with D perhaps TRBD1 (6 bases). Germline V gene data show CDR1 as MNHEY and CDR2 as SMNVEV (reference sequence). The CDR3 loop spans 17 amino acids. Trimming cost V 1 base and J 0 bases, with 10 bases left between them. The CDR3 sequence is CASSLLGAISGANVLTF. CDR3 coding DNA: TGTGCCAGCAGTTTATTGGGGGCCATCTCTGGGGCCAACGTCCTGACTTTC. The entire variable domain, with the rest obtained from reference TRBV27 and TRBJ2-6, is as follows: EAQVTQNPRYLITVTGKKLTVTCSQNMNHEYMSWYRQDPGLGLRQIYYSMNVEVTDKGDVPEGYKVSRKEKRNFPLILESPSPNQTSLYFCASSLLGAISGANVLTFGAGSRLTVL.

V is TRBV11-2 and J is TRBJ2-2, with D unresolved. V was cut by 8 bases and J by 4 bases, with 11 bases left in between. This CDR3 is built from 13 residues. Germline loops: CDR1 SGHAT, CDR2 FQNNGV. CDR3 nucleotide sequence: TGTGCCAGCCTTAATGAAGGCACCGGGGAGCTGTTTTTT. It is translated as CASLNEGTGELFF.

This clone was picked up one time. This chain's CDR3 is CASSPPTGVAYEQYF. The CDR3, as DNA: TGTGCCAGCAGCCCCCCGACGGGAGTAGCCTACGAGCAGTACTTC. The rearrangement joins TRBV9 to TRBJ2-7, with D possibly matching TRBD2 (6 bases). The CDR3 is 15 residues long. V was pared by 4 bases and J by 2 bases, with 16 bases between. Germline CDR1 is SGDLS and CDR2 is YYNGEE.

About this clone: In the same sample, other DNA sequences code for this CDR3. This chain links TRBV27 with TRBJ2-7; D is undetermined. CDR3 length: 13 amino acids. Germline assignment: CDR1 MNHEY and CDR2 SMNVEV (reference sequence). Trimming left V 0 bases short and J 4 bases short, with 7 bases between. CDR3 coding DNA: TGTGCCAGCAGTTTATCCGTGGCTTACGAGCAGTACTTC. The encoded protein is CASSLSVAYEQYF.

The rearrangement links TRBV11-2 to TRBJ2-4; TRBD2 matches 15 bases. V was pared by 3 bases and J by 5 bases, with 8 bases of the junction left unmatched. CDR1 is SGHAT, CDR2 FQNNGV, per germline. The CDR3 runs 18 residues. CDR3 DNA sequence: TGTGCCAGCAGCTTCCCCCGGACTAGCGGGAGGGCCCAAAACATTCAGTACTTC. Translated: CASSFPRTSGRAQNIQYF.

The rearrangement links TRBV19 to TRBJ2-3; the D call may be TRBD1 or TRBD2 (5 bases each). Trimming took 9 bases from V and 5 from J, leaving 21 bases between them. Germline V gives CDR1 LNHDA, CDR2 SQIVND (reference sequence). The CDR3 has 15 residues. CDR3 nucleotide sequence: TGTGCCAGCCGGGCCCGGGACGGGGCATTAGATACGCAGTATTTT. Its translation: CASRARDGALDTQYF.

CDR3 DNA: TGTGCCAGCAACGACAGGGAACCTATCTTCACTGAAGCTTTCTTT. Its protein product is CASNDREPIFTEAFF. The genes are TRBV28 and TRBJ1-1; 7 bases line up with TRBD1. The CDR3 totals 15 residues. Germline V CDR1 and CDR2: MDHEN, SYDVKM. V gave up 7 bases and J gave up 4 bases; unmatched junction bases: 12.

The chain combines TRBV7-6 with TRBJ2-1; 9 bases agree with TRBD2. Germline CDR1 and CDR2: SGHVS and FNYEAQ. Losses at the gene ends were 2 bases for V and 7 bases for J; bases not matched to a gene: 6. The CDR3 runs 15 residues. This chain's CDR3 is CASSLLAGPRNEQFF. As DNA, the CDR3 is TGTGCCAGCAGCTTACTAGCGGGACCCCGGAATGAGCAGTTCTTC.

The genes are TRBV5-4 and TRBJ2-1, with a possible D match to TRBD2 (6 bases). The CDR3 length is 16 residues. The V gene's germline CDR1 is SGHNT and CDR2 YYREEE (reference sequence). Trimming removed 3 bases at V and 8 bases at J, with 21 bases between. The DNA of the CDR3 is TGTGCCAGCAGCTACTTGAGGGCCGCTCCGGGGGATGAGCAGTTCTTC. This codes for CASSYLRAAPGDEQFF.